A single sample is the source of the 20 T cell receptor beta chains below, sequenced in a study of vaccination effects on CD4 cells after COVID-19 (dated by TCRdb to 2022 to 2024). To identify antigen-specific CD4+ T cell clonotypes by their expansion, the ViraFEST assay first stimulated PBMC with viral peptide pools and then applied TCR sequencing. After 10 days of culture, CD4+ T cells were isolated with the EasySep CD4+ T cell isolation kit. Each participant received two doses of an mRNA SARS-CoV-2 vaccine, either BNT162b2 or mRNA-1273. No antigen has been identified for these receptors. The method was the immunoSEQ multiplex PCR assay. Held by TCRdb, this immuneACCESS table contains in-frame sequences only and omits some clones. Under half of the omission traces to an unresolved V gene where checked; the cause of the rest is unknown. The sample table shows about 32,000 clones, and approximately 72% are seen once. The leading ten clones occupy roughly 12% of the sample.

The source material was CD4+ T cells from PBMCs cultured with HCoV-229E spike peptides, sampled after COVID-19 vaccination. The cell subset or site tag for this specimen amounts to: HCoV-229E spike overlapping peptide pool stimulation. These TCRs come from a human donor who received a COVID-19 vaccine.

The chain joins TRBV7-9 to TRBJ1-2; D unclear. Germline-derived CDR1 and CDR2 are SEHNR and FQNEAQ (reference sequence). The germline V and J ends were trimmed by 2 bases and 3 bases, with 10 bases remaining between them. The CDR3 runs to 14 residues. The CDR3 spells CASSLSARYYGYTF. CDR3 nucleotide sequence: TGTGCCAGCAGCTTAAGCGCCAGATACTATGGCTACACCTTC.

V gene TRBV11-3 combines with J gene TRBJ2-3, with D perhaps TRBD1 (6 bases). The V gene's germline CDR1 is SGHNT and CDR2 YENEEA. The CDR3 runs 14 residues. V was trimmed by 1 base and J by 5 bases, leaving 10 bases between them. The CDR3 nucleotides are TGTGCCAGCAGCTTAGGCAGGGGTGGAGATACGCAGTATTTT. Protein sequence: CASSLGRGGDTQYF.

In nucleotides, the CDR3 is TGCGCCAGCAGGAGGGTGGGGGGAGACGGTCAGCCCCAGCATTTT. Protein: CASRRVGGDGQPQHF. The chain combines TRBV5-1 with TRBJ1-5; D is perhaps TRBD1 (5 bases). The V end lost 5 bases, the J end lost 6 bases, and 18 bases lay between the germline ends. The germline CDR1 and CDR2 sequences are SGHRS and YFSETQ. The CDR3 covers 15 residues.

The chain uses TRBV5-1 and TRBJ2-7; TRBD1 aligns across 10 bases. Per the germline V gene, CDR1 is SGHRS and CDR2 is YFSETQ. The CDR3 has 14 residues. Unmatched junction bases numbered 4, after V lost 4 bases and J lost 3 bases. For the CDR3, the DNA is TGCGCCAGCAGCATGACAGGGGGCGTCTACGAGCAGTACTTC. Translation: CASSMTGGVYEQYF.

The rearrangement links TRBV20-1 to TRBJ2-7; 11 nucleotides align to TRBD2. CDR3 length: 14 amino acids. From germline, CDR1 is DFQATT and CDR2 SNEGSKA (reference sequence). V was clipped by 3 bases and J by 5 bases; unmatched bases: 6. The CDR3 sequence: CSASTSGSFHEQYF. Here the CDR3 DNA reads TGCAGTGCTAGTACTAGCGGGAGCTTTCACGAGCAGTACTTC.

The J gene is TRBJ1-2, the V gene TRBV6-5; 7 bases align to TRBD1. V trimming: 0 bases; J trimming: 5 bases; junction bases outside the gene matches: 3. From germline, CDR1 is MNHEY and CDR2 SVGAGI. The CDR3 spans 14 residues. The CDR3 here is CASSYSSGGYGYTF. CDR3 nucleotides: TGTGCCAGCAGTTACTCGTCAGGGGGGTATGGCTACACCTTC.

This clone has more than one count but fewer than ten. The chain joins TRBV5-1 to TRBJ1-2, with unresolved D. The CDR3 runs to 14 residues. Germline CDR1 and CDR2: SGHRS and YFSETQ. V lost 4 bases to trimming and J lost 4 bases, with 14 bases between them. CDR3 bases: TGCGCCAGCAGCCGTGAACAGTCAATCTATGGCTACACCTTC. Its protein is CASSREQSIYGYTF.

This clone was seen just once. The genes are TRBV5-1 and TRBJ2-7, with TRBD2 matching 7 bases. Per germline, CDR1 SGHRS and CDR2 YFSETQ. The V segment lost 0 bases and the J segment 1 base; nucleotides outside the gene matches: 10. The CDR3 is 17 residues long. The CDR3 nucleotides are TGCGCCAGCAGCTTGGTTACGGCCGGGGGAGGGTCCTACGAGCAGTACTTC. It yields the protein CASSLVTAGGGSYEQYF.

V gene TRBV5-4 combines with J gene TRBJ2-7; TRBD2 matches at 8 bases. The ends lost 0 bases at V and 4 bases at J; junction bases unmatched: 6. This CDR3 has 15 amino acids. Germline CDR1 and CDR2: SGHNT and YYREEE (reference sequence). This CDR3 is CASSLVGLGGYEQYF. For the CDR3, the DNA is TGTGCCAGCAGCTTGGTGGGACTAGGGGGGTACGAGCAGTACTTC.

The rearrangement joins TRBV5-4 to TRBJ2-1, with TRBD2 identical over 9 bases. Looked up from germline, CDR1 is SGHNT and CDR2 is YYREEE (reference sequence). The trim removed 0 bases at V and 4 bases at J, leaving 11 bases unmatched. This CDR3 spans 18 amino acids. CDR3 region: CASSLGSLSGSGYNEQFF. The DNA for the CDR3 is TGTGCCAGCAGCTTGGGTTCCCTTAGCGGGAGCGGATACAATGAGCAGTTCTTC. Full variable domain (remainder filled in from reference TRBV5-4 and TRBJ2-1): ETGVTQSPTHLIKTRGQQVTLRCSSQSGHNTVSWYQQALGQGPQFIFQYYREEENGRGNFPPRFSGLQFPNYSSELNVNALELDDSALYLCASSLGSLSGSGYNEQFFGPGTRLTVL.

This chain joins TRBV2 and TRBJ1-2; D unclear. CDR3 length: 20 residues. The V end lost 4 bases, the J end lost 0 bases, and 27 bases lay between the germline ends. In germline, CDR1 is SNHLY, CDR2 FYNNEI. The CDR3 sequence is CASSVHSGQKWRATNYGYTF. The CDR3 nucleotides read TGTGCCAGCAGTGTTCATTCCGGGCAGAAATGGAGAGCGACTAACTATGGCTACACCTTC.

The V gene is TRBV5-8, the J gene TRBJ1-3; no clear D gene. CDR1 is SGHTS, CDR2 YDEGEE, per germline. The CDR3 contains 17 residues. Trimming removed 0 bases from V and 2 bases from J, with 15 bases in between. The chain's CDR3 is CASSLVSTPRAGNTIYF. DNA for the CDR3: TGTGCCAGCAGCTTGGTCAGCACTCCCCGGGCTGGAAACACCATATATTTT.

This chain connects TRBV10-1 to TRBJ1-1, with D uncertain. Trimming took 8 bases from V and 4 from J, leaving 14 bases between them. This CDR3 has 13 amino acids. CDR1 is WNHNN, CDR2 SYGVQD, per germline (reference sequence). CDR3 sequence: CASLSSAGTEAFF. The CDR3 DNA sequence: TGCGCCAGCCTTTCCTCGGCTGGCACTGAAGCTTTCTTT.

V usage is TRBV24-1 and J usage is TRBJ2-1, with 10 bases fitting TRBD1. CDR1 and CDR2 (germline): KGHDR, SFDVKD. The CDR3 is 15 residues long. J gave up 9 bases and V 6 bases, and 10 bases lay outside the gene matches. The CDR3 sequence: CATSNGQGVPVEQFF. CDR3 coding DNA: TGTGCCACCAGTAATGGACAGGGGGTTCCAGTTGAGCAGTTCTTC.

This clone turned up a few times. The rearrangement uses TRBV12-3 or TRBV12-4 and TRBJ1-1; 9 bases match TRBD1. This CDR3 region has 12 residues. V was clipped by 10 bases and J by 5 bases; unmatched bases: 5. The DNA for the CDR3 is TGTGCCATACGGACAGGGGAGACTGAAGCTTTCTTT. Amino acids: CAIRTGETEAFF.

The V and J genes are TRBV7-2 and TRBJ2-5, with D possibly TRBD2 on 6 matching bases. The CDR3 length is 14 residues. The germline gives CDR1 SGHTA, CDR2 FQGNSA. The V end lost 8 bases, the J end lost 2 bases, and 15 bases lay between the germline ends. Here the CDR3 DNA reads TGTGCCAGCCGCCAGGGACTTCTACAAGAGACCCAGTACTTC. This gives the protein CASRQGLLQETQYF. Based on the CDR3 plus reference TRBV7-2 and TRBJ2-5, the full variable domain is GAGVSQSPSNKVTEKGKDVELRCDPISGHTALYWYRQSLGQGLEFLIYFQGNSAPDKSGLPSDRFSAERTGGSVSTLTIQRTQQEDSAVYLCASRQGLLQETQYFGPGTRLLVL.

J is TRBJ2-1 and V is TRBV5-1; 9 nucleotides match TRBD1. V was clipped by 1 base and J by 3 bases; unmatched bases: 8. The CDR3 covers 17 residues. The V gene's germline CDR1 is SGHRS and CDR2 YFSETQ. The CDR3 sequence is CASSLPGTGGGYNEQFF. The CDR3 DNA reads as TGCGCCAGCAGCTTGCCTGGTACAGGGGGCGGCTACAATGAGCAGTTCTTC.

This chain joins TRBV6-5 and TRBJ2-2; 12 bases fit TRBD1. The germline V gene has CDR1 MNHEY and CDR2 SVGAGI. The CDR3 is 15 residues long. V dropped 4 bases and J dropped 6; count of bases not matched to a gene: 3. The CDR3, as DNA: TGTGCCAGCAGTTTGGGACAGGGGGCCCCCGGGGAGCTGTTTTTT. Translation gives CASSLGQGAPGELFF.

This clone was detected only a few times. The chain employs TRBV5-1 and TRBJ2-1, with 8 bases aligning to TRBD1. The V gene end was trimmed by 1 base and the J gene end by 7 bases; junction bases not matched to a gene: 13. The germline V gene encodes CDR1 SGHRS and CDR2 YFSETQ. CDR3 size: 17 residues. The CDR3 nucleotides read TGCGCCAGCAGCTTGACCCCACCAGGACAGGGTAGGAATGAGCAGTTCTTC. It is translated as CASSLTPPGQGRNEQFF.

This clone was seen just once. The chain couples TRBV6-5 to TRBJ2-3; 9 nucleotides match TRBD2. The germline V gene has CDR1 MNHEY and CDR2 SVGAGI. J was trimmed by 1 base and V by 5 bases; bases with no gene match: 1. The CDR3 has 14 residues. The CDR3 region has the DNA TGTGCCAGCAGTATAGCGGGGGGCACAGATACGCAGTATTTT. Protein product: CASSIAGGTDTQYF.